Reported below is one TCR beta chain. This sample stems from a study of T cell responses to AZD1222 COVID-19 vaccine. V was trimmed by 2 bases and J by 2 bases, leaving 18 bases between them. CDR3 length: 17 residues. Germline assignment: CDR1 SGHAT and CDR2 FQNNGV. The assay was immunoSEQ multiplex PCR, and TCRdb's table has in-frame clones only and misses some. The sample includes 75,000 to 95,000 clones, roughly 89% of them seen just once. This chain links TRBV11-2 with TRBJ2-5; the D gene is possibly TRBD1 (5 bases). Sequencing used peripheral blood, obtained 28 days after the second AZD1222 dose. The receptor's source is an adult who received the AZD1222 COVID-19 vaccine. The CDR3 nucleotides are TGTGCCAGCAGCTTATCCGAAGGGGCAGCAGTTCAAGAGACCCAGTACTTC. This sequence encodes CASSLSEGAAVQETQYF.